The rows below give T cell receptor beta chains drawn from one sample of a study of blood T cell repertoires in COVID-19. The repertoire was sequenced with immunoSEQ multiplex PCR; TCRdb's copy has only in-frame clones and lacks some. The data contain hundreds of thousands of clones, more than 70% of them singletons. The sequenced material came from peripheral blood. These receptors were collected from a woman aged 45-60 years with COVID-19, enrolled during active disease. The CDR3 runs from the conserved cysteine through the conserved F or W. A D gene is named only where the DNA matches it firmly. Not every row has a clone size; where given, it reads once, few, many or a size class.

NA	NA	TRBJ1-2	TRBV4-1	CASSQEGGYGYTF	TGCGCCAGCAGCCAAGAGGGGGGCTATGGCTACACCTTC
NA	NA	TRBJ1-1	TRBV19	CASSINRGTEAFF	TGTGCCAGTAGTATTAACCGAGGCACTGAAGCTTTCTTT
NA	TRBD1	TRBJ1-2	TRBV7-9	CASSSQGDYTF	TGTGCCAGCAGCTCGCAGGGGGACTACACCTTC
NA	NA	TRBJ1-4	TRBV24-1	CATSDSRQTWDEKLFF	TGTGCCACCAGTGATTCCAGACAGACGTGGGATGAAAAACTGTTTTTT
NA	NA	TRBJ1-6	TRBV7-8	CASSLLGGAGNSPLHF	TGTGCCAGCAGCTTATTAGGGGGGGCGGGTAATTCACCCCTCCACTTT
NA	NA	TRBJ2-2	TRBV3-1/TRBV3-2	CASSQDPFAGELFF	TGTGCCAGCAGCCAAGACCCCTTCGCCGGGGAGCTGTTTTTT
NA	NA	TRBJ1-1	TRBV15	CATSVDRTKAFF	TGTGCCACCAGCGTAGACAGGACGAAAGCTTTCTTT
once	TRBD1	TRBJ2-7	TRBV9	CASSVGGQGYEQYF	TGTGCCAGCAGCGTAGGAGGACAGGGCTACGAGCAGTACTTC
NA	NA	TRBJ2-1	TRBV7-9	CASSLRQGGYNEQFF	TGTGCCAGCAGCTTAAGGCAGGGAGGCTACAATGAGCAGTTCTTC
few	NA	TRBJ1-1	TRBV30	CAWSPGLSWAFF	TGTGCCTGGAGCCCGGGACTATCTTGGGCTTTCTTT
NA	NA	TRBJ1-4	TRBV29-1	CSVPQDGYNEKLFF	TGCAGCGTTCCACAGGACGGATATAATGAAAAACTGTTTTTT
NA	TRBD2	TRBJ2-2	TRBV9	CASSVRSGDSLGANTGELFF	TGTGCCAGCAGCGTCCGGAGCGGGGACTCCCTCGGCGCGAACACCGGGGAGCTGTTTTTT
NA	NA	TRBJ2-1	TRBV12-3/TRBV12-4	CASSPTGTKQFF	TGTGCCAGCAGTCCCACGGGAACGAAGCAGTTCTTC
NA	NA	TRBJ2-3	TRBV5-1	CASSLGQADTQYF	TGCGCCAGCAGCTTGGGGCAAGCAGATACGCAGTATTTT
once	NA	TRBJ2-7	TRBV3-1/TRBV3-2	CASSQVGGSEQYF	TGTGCCAGCAGCCAAGTGGGGGGTTCCGAGCAGTACTTC
NA	NA	TRBJ1-2	TRBV9	CASSVDTSDGYTF	TGTGCCAGCAGCGTAGATACCTCGGATGGCTACACCTTC
NA	TRBD2	TRBJ2-3	TRBV30	CAWSVLAGGPDTQYF	TGTGCCTGGAGTGTACTAGCGGGGGGCCCAGATACGCAGTATTTT
NA	NA	TRBJ1-4	TRBV6-5	CASSPGQAGEKLFF	TGTGCCAGCAGTCCCGGTCAAGCCGGTGAAAAACTGTTTTTT
NA	NA	TRBJ1-1	TRBV5-1	CASSFDFEAFF	TGCGCCAGCAGTTTCGACTTTGAAGCTTTCTTT
NA	NA	TRBJ1-2	TRBV11-2	CASSPFGRSTGNYGYTF	TGTGCCAGCAGCCCATTTGGGAGAAGTACGGGTAACTATGGCTACACCTTC
NA	NA	TRBJ2-7	TRBV5-1	CASSFSWSSYEQYF	TGCGCCAGCAGCTTTTCCTGGAGCTCCTACGAGCAGTACTTC
NA	NA	TRBJ2-3	TRBV28	CASTTQTSTDTQYF	TGTGCCAGCACAACACAAACGAGCACAGATACGCAGTATTTT
NA	TRBD1	TRBJ2-2	TRBV29-1	CSVEGADRAGELFF	TGCAGCGTTGAAGGGGCCGACAGGGCCGGGGAGCTGTTTTTT
NA	TRBD1	TRBJ1-5	TRBV5-1	CASSLETGGNQPQHF	TGCGCCAGCAGCTTAGAGACAGGGGGCAATCAGCCCCAGCATTTT
NA	NA	TRBJ1-1	TRBV19	CASTIQGGVGEAFF	TGTGCCAGTACCATCCAAGGGGGGGTAGGTGAAGCTTTCTTT
NA	NA	TRBJ1-3	TRBV28	CASTPSGGGNTIYF	TGTGCCAGCACCCCGAGCGGGGGTGGAAACACCATATATTTT
NA	NA	TRBJ1-4	TRBV5-4	CASSRNRATNEKLFF	TGTGCCAGCAGCCGTAACAGGGCAACTAATGAAAAACTGTTTTTT
NA	TRBD1	TRBJ2-7	TRBV2	CASMNPGQGSYEQYF	TGTGCCAGCATGAATCCGGGACAGGGGTCCTACGAGCAGTACTTC
NA	TRBD1	TRBJ2-4	TRBV12-3/TRBV12-4	CASTLTGQGVRF	TGTGCCAGCACCCTGACGGGACAGGGCGTTAGGTTC
few	NA	TRBJ2-7	TRBV7-9	CASSLDSRVSPPYF	TGTGCCAGCAGCTTAGATTCCAGGGTGTCCCCTCCGTACTTC
NA	TRBD2	TRBJ2-7	TRBV6-5	CASQAGGPYYEQYF	TGTGCCAGTCAAGCGGGGGGGCCTTACTACGAGCAGTACTTC
NA	NA	TRBJ2-3	TRBV5-1	CASSPPGLNTDTQYF	TGCGCCAGCAGCCCTCCGGGACTTAACACAGATACGCAGTATTTT
NA	NA	TRBJ1-1	TRBV5-5	CASSLGGNTEAFF	TGTGCCAGCAGCTTAGGGGGGAACACTGAAGCTTTCTTT
NA	NA	TRBJ2-1	TRBV7-9	CASSLVSAGEQFF	TGTGCCAGCAGCTTAGTGTCGGCAGGAGAGCAGTTCTTC
NA	TRBD1	TRBJ1-2	TRBV29-1	CSVGQGSDYGYTF	TGCAGCGTTGGACAGGGAAGCGACTATGGCTACACCTTC
NA	TRBD1	TRBJ1-1	TRBV5-1	CASSWGDRDNTEAFF	TGCGCCAGCAGCTGGGGGGACAGGGACAACACTGAAGCTTTCTTT
few	NA	TRBJ2-3	TRBV29-1	CSVVFQVGYTQYF	TGCAGCGTTGTCTTCCAGGTCGGATATACGCAGTATTTT
NA	TRBD1	TRBJ1-6	TRBV25-1	CASSGTGNSPLHF	TGTGCCAGCAGTGGGACAGGGAATTCACCCCTCCACTTT
NA	NA	TRBJ1-2	TRBV7-2	CASSPRGREGGYTF	TGTGCCAGCAGCCCTCGAGGACGGGAGGGAGGCTACACCTTC
NA	TRBD1	TRBJ1-2	TRBV19	CASSGPGTGDINGYTF	TGTGCCAGTAGTGGTCCCGGGACAGGGGATATTAATGGCTACACCTTC
NA	TRBD1	TRBJ1-2	TRBV9	CASSARDRQLYGYTF	TGTGCCAGCAGCGCCCGGGACAGACAACTATATGGCTACACCTTC
NA	NA	TRBJ1-5	TRBV7-2	CASSLKGNQPQHF	TGTGCCAGCAGCTTAAAGGGGAATCAGCCCCAGCATTTT
NA	TRBD2	TRBJ2-3	TRBV9	CASSPRTSGGGTQYF	TGTGCCAGCAGCCCCAGGACTAGCGGGGGGGGTACGCAGTATTTT
NA	TRBD1	TRBJ2-7	TRBV3-1/TRBV3-2	CASSRPRQGTYEQYF	TGTGCCAGCAGCCGTCCCCGACAGGGTACCTACGAGCAGTACTTC
NA	NA	TRBJ2-2	TRBV16	CASSQLAGELFF	TGTGCCAGCAGCCAACTTGCCGGGGAGCTGTTTTTT
NA	NA	TRBJ2-3	TRBV10-1	CASGTRDGFTDTQYF	TGCGCCAGCGGGACAAGGGACGGGTTCACAGATACGCAGTATTTT
NA	TRBD2	TRBJ2-3	TRBV5-4	CASSLSSGGRVADTQYF	TGTGCCAGCAGCTTGAGTAGCGGGGGTAGAGTGGCAGATACGCAGTATTTT
NA	NA	TRBJ1-2	TRBV21-1	CASRRDSENYGYTF	TGTGCCAGCAGGAGGGACAGCGAGAACTATGGCTACACCTTC
NA	NA	TRBJ2-3	TRBV7-3	CASSPFPEDQEEGTQYF	TGTGCCAGCAGCCCGTTTCCGGAGGACCAGGAGGAGGGTACGCAGTATTTT
NA	NA	TRBJ1-1	TRBV2	CASSEYLAGSTEAFF	TGTGCCAGCAGTGAATATCTCGCAGGTAGCACTGAAGCTTTCTTT
NA	TRBD1	TRBJ1-4	TRBV3-1/TRBV3-2	CASRDRGATNEKLFF	TGTGCCAGCCGGGACAGAGGTGCAACTAATGAAAAACTGTTTTTT
NA	TRBD1	TRBJ2-1	TRBV10-2	CASSSPGQGNNEQFF	TGCGCCAGCAGTTCACCGGGACAGGGGAACAATGAGCAGTTCTTC
NA	NA	TRBJ1-1	TRBV29-1	CSTEVRDKFLNTEAFF	TGCAGCACTGAAGTACGGGACAAGTTTCTGAACACTGAAGCTTTCTTT
NA	NA	TRBJ1-2	TRBV9	CASSGRRDYGYTF	TGTGCCAGCAGCGGAAGGAGGGACTATGGCTACACCTTC
NA	NA	TRBJ2-3	TRBV11-2	CASSPGTNRDTDTQYF	TGTGCCAGCAGCCCTGGGACAAACCGCGACACAGATACGCAGTATTTT
NA	TRBD1	TRBJ2-7	TRBV4-1	CASSQGQGGLYEQYF	TGCGCCAGCAGCCAAGGACAGGGGGGGCTCTACGAGCAGTACTTC
NA	NA	TRBJ2-7	TRBV14	CASSPLSRRGSEQYF	TGTGCCAGCAGCCCCCTCAGCAGGAGGGGTTCTGAGCAGTACTTC
few	TRBD1	TRBJ1-5	TRBV19	CASSRDRVQPQHF	TGTGCCAGTAGTAGGGACAGGGTTCAGCCCCAGCATTTT
NA	NA	TRBJ1-2	TRBV6-5	CASTPSRAKHGYTF	TGTGCCAGCACCCCCTCCAGAGCGAAACATGGCTACACCTTC